This T cell receptor (beta chain) was documented in a study of vaccination and CD4 T cells after COVID-19. The Oncomine TCR Beta short-read assay was applied to DNA of cultured CD4+ T cells. Genomic DNA extraction was carried out from cultured CD4+ T cells. A single record per CDR3 protein comes from TCRdb applying MiXCR to the PCR reads. The sample has 14,000 to 15,000 distinct CDR3 sequences; 40% to 50% are singletons. As regards this clonotype: Its specificity is not known.

The treatment denotes: approximately 11-day PBMC culture with coronavirus spike peptide pools or control peptides (ViraFEST assay). This clonotype was sampled from a human donor who had recovered from COVID-19. The source material was CD4+ T cells from blood, cultured in vitro.

For the CDR3, the DNA is TGTGCCAGCAGCTTCCGAGGTTCGGGGGGGGCGTACGAGCAGTACTTC. Translated: CASSFRGSGGAYEQYF. The V and J genes are TRBV7-2 and TRBJ2-7, with TRBD2 matching 8 bases. With 3 bases clipped from V and 4 bases from J, the junction kept 11 bases outside the gene matches. From germline, CDR1 is SGHTA and CDR2 FQGNSA. The CDR3 is 16 residues long. The full variable domain, with the rest looked up from reference TRBV7-2 and TRBJ2-7, is GAGVSQSPSNKVTEKGKDVELRCDPISGHTALYWYRQSLGQGLEFLIYFQGNSAPDKSGLPSDRFSAERTGGSVSTLTIQRTQQEDSAVYLCASSFRGSGGAYEQYFGPGTRLTVT.